This T cell receptor beta chain is drawn from a study of beta chain features in type 1 diabetes. This clone occurred a few times. No antigen is known for it. Every isolated RNA sample was fully reverse transcribed, so sequencing captured expressed TCRB transcripts. The method was immunoSEQ multiplex PCR; TCRdb's version includes in-frame clones alone and lacks a portion of them. This table holds roughly 300,000 clones, approximately 8% found once. Study-level results: Shorter TCRB CDR3s, moderately but significantly so, marked every one of the four CD4+ subsets in Type 1 diabetes patients. Within the patient group, naive, central memory and Treg TCRB repertoires appeared more similar to each other than within healthy donors.

V trimming: 6 bases; J trimming: 2 bases; junction bases outside the gene matches: 4. The CDR3 extends over 15 amino acids. Germline loops: CDR1 MNHEY, CDR2 SMNVEV (reference sequence). The sequence came from a young woman in good health. The chain has TRBV27 and TRBJ1-3; TRBD1 agrees at 10 bases. The specimen was central memory CD4+ T cells from blood. The CDR3 protein is CASSRQGATGNTIYF. In DNA, the CDR3 is TGTGCCAGCAGCCGACAGGGGGCTACTGGAAACACCATATATTTT.